This entry lists 8 T cell receptor beta chains sequenced from one sample in a study of post-analysis software for immune sequencing data. These TCRs are of unknown antigen specificity. The study's findings and limits: Among roughly 5 TRBV segments more frequent in patients than controls were TRBV5-6, TRBV5-1 and TRBV20-1.

The TCR beta cDNA libraries carried unique molecular identifiers. TCRdb re-called the PCR reads through MiXCR, storing one row per CDR3 protein. The sample has roughly 870,000 distinct CDR3 sequences, roughly 58% seen once. The specimen sequenced was blood. Receptor source: a girl under 18 with multiple sclerosis.

Of note for this clonotype: At one of its ends the junction is not consistent with the germline gene, which may arise from a read error. This chain uses TRBV12-5 with TRBJ2-7, with 7 nucleotides matching TRBD1. From germline, CDR1 is LGHNT and CDR2 FRNRAP. The CDR3 loop spans 13 amino acids. This CDR3 reads CASGLGQGGTQNF. In nucleotides, the CDR3 is TGTGCTAGTGGTTTGGGACAGGGCGGAACCCAGAACTTC.

The chain couples TRBV6-5 to TRBJ2-7; 9 nucleotides match TRBD1. The trim removed 7 bases at V and 3 bases at J, leaving 7 bases unmatched. Per germline, CDR1 MNHEY and CDR2 SVGAGI. The CDR3 contains 14 residues. The CDR3 protein is CASTAGTGHYEQYF. DNA of the CDR3: TGTGCCAGCACCGCGGGGACAGGGCACTACGAGCAGTACTTC.

The chain joins TRBV11-2 to TRBJ1-6; D is undetermined. The CDR3 contains 15 residues. Germline-derived CDR1 and CDR2 are SGHAT and FQNNGV. Trimming removed 6 bases from V and 10 bases from J, with 19 bases in between. Here the CDR3 reads CASRLVGQRISPLHF. The CDR3 coding sequence is TGTGCCAGCAGACTCGTAGGGCAGCGAATCTCACCCCTCCACTTT.

The chain is built from TRBV9 and TRBJ1-2; a possible D gene is TRBD1 (6 bases). The V gene lost 0 bases and the J gene lost 3 bases, with 12 bases spanning the gap. Germline CDR1 SGDLS, CDR2 YYNGEE. This CDR3 region has 15 residues. The CDR3 DNA is TGTGCCAGCAGCGTAGGGGCAGGGGAGTACTATGGCTACACCTTC. It translates to CASSVGAGEYYGYTF.

The chain combines TRBV6-5 with TRBJ2-1; 9 nucleotides match TRBD1. The CDR3 sequence is 18 residues long. Germline V gives CDR1 MNHEY, CDR2 SVGAGI. The J segment lost 7 bases and the V segment lost 0 bases, leaving 13 bases of the junction unmatched. The CDR3 coding sequence is TGTGCCAGCAGTTACTCGGCCGGGACAGGGACGGCTGGGAATGAGCAGTTCTTC. This codes for CASSYSAGTGTAGNEQFF.

The chain is built from TRBV6-2 or TRBV6-3 and TRBJ2-1, with a possible D match to TRBD2 (5 bases). The CDR3 sequence is 14 residues long. Germline loops: CDR1 MNHEY, CDR2 SVGEGT. The V end lost 3 bases, the J end lost 4 bases, and 10 bases lay between the germline ends. The CDR3 protein is CASSYGLTYNEQFF. The CDR3 DNA sequence: TGTGCCAGCAGTTATGGACTGACTTACAATGAGCAGTTCTTC.

The chain employs TRBV6-5 and TRBJ2-5, with TRBD1 identical over 7 bases. This CDR3 comprises 15 residues. In germline, CDR1 is MNHEY, CDR2 SVGAGI. V was pared by 2 bases and J by 5 bases, with 8 bases of the junction left unmatched. The CDR3 reads CASSYPNRGQETQYF. Written as DNA, the CDR3 is TGTGCCAGCAGTTACCCGAACAGGGGACAGGAGACCCAGTACTTC.

The chain uses TRBV3-1 and TRBJ2-1, with 7 bases matching TRBD2. The V gene end was trimmed by 5 bases and the J gene end by 9 bases; junction bases not matched to a gene: 4. The CDR3 is made up of 12 amino acids. Germline CDR1 and CDR2: LGHDT and YNNKEL (reference sequence). The CDR3 region has the DNA TGTGCCAGCAGCGCACTAGCGCTTGAGCAGTTCTTC. The encoded protein is CASSALALEQFF.